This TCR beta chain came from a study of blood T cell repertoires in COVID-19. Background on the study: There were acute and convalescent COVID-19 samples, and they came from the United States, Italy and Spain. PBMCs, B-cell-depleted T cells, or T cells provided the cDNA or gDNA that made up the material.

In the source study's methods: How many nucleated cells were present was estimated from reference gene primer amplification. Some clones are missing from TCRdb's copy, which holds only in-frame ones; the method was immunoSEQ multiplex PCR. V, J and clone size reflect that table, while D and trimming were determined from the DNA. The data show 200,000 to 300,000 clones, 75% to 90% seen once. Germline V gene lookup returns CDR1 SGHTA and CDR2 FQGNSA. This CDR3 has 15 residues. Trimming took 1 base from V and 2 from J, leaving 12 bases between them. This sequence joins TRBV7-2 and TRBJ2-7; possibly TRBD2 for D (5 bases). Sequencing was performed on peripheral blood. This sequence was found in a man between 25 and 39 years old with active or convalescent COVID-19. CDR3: CASSLVLLGTYEQYF. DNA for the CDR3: TGTGCCAGCAGCTTAGTTTTACTAGGAACCTACGAGCAGTACTTC.